Listed below are T cell receptor beta chains from one sample, sequenced in a study of T cell responses to AZD1222 COVID-19 vaccine. The protocol was immunoSEQ multiplex PCR, while the TCRdb copy is restricted to in-frame clones and leaves out a portion. Of tens of thousands of clones listed, around 93% are singletons. Specimen: peripheral blood, collected 28 days after the second AZD1222 dose. The origin of the receptors is an adult who received the AZD1222 COVID-19 vaccine. Each CDR3 is given with its conserved first and last residue. A D gene is named only where the DNA matches it firmly. Size tells how often a clone was seen (once, few, many) or the class of an expanded clone, and some rows leave it out.

CDR3 protein: CASSPGVAGEGEQFF; CDR3 DNA: TGTGCCAGCTCACCAGGGGTAGCGGGAGAAGGTGAGCAGTTCTTC; clone size: .; J gene: TRBJ2-1; V gene: TRBV18; D gene: TRBD2
CDR3 protein: CASQDRGDYNEQFF; CDR3 DNA: TGTGCCAGTCAGGACAGGGGGGACTACAATGAGCAGTTCTTC; clone size: .; J gene: TRBJ2-1; V gene: TRBV19; D gene: TRBD1
CDR3 protein: CASRSIGLAGAEQYF; CDR3 DNA: TGTGCCAGCAGGTCTATTGGACTAGCGGGAGCCGAGCAGTACTTC; clone size: .; J gene: TRBJ2-7; V gene: TRBV28; D gene: TRBD2
CDR3 protein: CASSRQRQGNTEAFF; CDR3 DNA: TGTGCCAGCTCACGCCAGCGGCAGGGGAACACTGAAGCTTTCTTT; clone size: .; J gene: TRBJ1-1; V gene: TRBV18; D gene: .
CDR3 protein: CASSEGVAGGYEQYF; CDR3 DNA: TGTGCCAGCAGTGAAGGGGTAGCGGGAGGGTACGAGCAGTACTTC; clone size: .; J gene: TRBJ2-7; V gene: TRBV2; D gene: TRBD2
CDR3 protein: CASSESGGWAEAFF; CDR3 DNA: TGCGCCAGCAGTGAGTCTGGTGGATGGGCTGAAGCTTTCTTT; clone size: once; J gene: TRBJ1-1; V gene: TRBV10-1; D gene: .
CDR3 protein: CASSLDQSYDEQYF; CDR3 DNA: TGTGCCAGCAGTTTAGACCAGAGCTACGACGAGCAGTACTTC; clone size: .; J gene: TRBJ2-7; V gene: TRBV28; D gene: .
CDR3 protein: CATSRALVSTADTQYF; CDR3 DNA: TGTGCCACCAGCAGAGCCTTGGTGTCCACAGCAGATACGCAGTATTTT; clone size: .; J gene: TRBJ2-3; V gene: TRBV15; D gene: .
CDR3 protein: CASSAGTKQETQYF; CDR3 DNA: TGTGCCAGTAGTGCCGGGACAAAACAAGAGACCCAGTACTTC; clone size: .; J gene: TRBJ2-5; V gene: TRBV19; D gene: .
CDR3 protein: CAWRAGAGGRNNEQFF; CDR3 DNA: TGTGCCTGGAGGGCAGGGGCAGGGGGCCGGAACAATGAGCAGTTCTTC; clone size: .; J gene: TRBJ2-1; V gene: TRBV30; D gene: TRBD1
CDR3 protein: CASSPPRAGVTYEQYF; CDR3 DNA: TGTGCCAGCAGCCCCCCCCGGGCAGGGGTCACCTACGAGCAGTACTTC; clone size: .; J gene: TRBJ2-7; V gene: TRBV7-2; D gene: .
CDR3 protein: CAISPQGNSNQPQHF; CDR3 DNA: TGTGCCATCAGCCCCCAGGGGAATAGCAATCAGCCCCAGCATTTT; clone size: few; J gene: TRBJ1-5; V gene: TRBV10-3; D gene: .
CDR3 protein: CASSLAEQGTGELFF; CDR3 DNA: TGTGCCAGCAGCTTAGCCGAACAGGGAACCGGGGAGCTGTTTTTT; clone size: .; J gene: TRBJ2-2; V gene: TRBV7-7; D gene: .
CDR3 protein: CASSVGSGGEAFF; CDR3 DNA: TGTGCCAGCAGCGTAGGGTCAGGAGGGGAAGCTTTCTTT; clone size: .; J gene: TRBJ1-1; V gene: TRBV9; D gene: .
CDR3 protein: CASSSQVREGYTF; CDR3 DNA: TGTGCCAGCAGCTCACAGGTTCGTGAGGGCTACACCTTC; clone size: .; J gene: TRBJ1-2; V gene: TRBV7-8; D gene: .
CDR3 protein: CASSLGTSGRGAYNEQFF; CDR3 DNA: TGTGCCAGCAGCTTGGGGACTAGCGGGAGAGGGGCTTACAATGAGCAGTTCTTC; clone size: .; J gene: TRBJ2-1; V gene: TRBV11-2; D gene: TRBD2
CDR3 protein: CASSFGGLRAGELFF; CDR3 DNA: TGTGCCAGCAGCTTCGGGGGCTTACGGGCGGGGGAGCTGTTTTTT; clone size: .; J gene: TRBJ2-2; V gene: TRBV7-2; D gene: .
CDR3 protein: CASSPVAGGPQVEQFF; CDR3 DNA: TGTGCCAGCAGCCCAGTAGCGGGAGGGCCACAGGTTGAGCAGTTCTTC; clone size: .; J gene: TRBJ2-1; V gene: TRBV3-1/TRBV3-2; D gene: TRBD2
CDR3 protein: CASSESRLAGAVGELFF; CDR3 DNA: TGCGCCAGCAGTGAGTCCCGGCTAGCGGGAGCGGTCGGGGAGCTGTTTTTT; clone size: .; J gene: TRBJ2-2; V gene: TRBV10-2; D gene: TRBD2
CDR3 protein: CASRVESTDTQYF; CDR3 DNA: TGTGCCAGCAGAGTCGAGAGCACAGATACGCAGTATTTT; clone size: .; J gene: TRBJ2-3; V gene: TRBV7-9; D gene: .
CDR3 protein: CATTGAETQYF; CDR3 DNA: TGTGCCACCACCGGCGCGGAGACCCAGTACTTC; clone size: .; J gene: TRBJ2-5; V gene: TRBV19; D gene: .
CDR3 protein: CASSAPGLAGVQYF; CDR3 DNA: TGTGCCAGCAGTGCCCCCGGACTAGCGGGAGTGCAGTACTTC; clone size: .; J gene: TRBJ2-7; V gene: TRBV28; D gene: TRBD2
CDR3 protein: CASSLPGLEGGYTF; CDR3 DNA: TGTGCCAGCAGTCTTCCGGGACTAGAAGGTGGCTACACCTTC; clone size: .; J gene: TRBJ1-2; V gene: TRBV28; D gene: .
CDR3 protein: CASRPGLMATGELFF; CDR3 DNA: TGTGCCAGTAGGCCCGGACTGATGGCCACCGGGGAGCTGTTTTTT; clone size: .; J gene: TRBJ2-2; V gene: TRBV19; D gene: .
CDR3 protein: CASSLGQIYGYTF; CDR3 DNA: TGTGCCAGCAGCTTAGGACAGATTTATGGCTACACCTTC; clone size: .; J gene: TRBJ1-2; V gene: TRBV12-3/TRBV12-4; D gene: .
CDR3 protein: CSVERGHDEQYF; CDR3 DNA: TGCAGCGTTGAAAGGGGACACGACGAGCAGTACTTC; clone size: once; J gene: TRBJ2-7; V gene: TRBV29-1; D gene: .
CDR3 protein: CASSSGGRDYEQYF; CDR3 DNA: TGTGCCAGCAGCTCTGGCGGCAGAGACTACGAGCAGTACTTC; clone size: few; J gene: TRBJ2-7; V gene: TRBV11-3; D gene: .
CDR3 protein: CASSVGSVSSYEQYF; CDR3 DNA: TGTGCCAGCAGCGTAGGGAGTGTGAGCTCCTACGAGCAGTACTTC; clone size: .; J gene: TRBJ2-7; V gene: TRBV9; D gene: .
CDR3 protein: CASSPGPTSGNTIYF; CDR3 DNA: TGTGCCAGCTCTCCCGGACCGACCTCTGGAAACACCATATATTTT; clone size: .; J gene: TRBJ1-3; V gene: TRBV18; D gene: .
CDR3 protein: CASSLWTSGNHNEQFF; CDR3 DNA: TGTGCCAGCAGCTTATGGACTAGCGGGAATCACAATGAGCAGTTCTTC; clone size: once; J gene: TRBJ2-1; V gene: TRBV7-2; D gene: TRBD2
CDR3 protein: CASSQGEENTIYF; CDR3 DNA: TGTGCCAGCAGTCAGGGGGAAGAAAACACCATATATTTT; clone size: .; J gene: TRBJ1-3; V gene: TRBV12-3/TRBV12-4; D gene: TRBD1
CDR3 protein: CASSVGSGRYQETQYF; CDR3 DNA: TGTGCCAGCAGCGTAGGAAGCGGGAGGTACCAAGAGACCCAGTACTTC; clone size: .; J gene: TRBJ2-5; V gene: TRBV9; D gene: TRBD2
CDR3 protein: CTNAGGDTQYF; CDR3 DNA: TGCACCAACGCCGGGGGAGATACGCAGTATTTT; clone size: .; J gene: TRBJ2-3; V gene: TRBV20-1; D gene: .
CDR3 protein: CSADRALEQYF; CDR3 DNA: TGCAGTGCGGACAGGGCTCTCGAGCAGTACTTC; clone size: .; J gene: TRBJ2-7; V gene: TRBV20-1; D gene: TRBD1
CDR3 protein: CASSRMTGGGLSYEQYF; CDR3 DNA: TGCGCCAGCAGCCGGATGACAGGGGGAGGGCTTTCCTACGAGCAGTACTTC; clone size: .; J gene: TRBJ2-7; V gene: TRBV4-3; D gene: TRBD1
CDR3 protein: CATSRDRGQGGSPLHF; CDR3 DNA: TGTGCCACCAGCAGAGATCGCGGACAGGGTGGTTCACCCCTCCACTTT; clone size: .; J gene: TRBJ1-6; V gene: TRBV15; D gene: TRBD1
CDR3 protein: CASSIDGLAGTNEQFF; CDR3 DNA: TGTGCCAGTAGTATAGATGGACTAGCGGGAACCAATGAGCAGTTCTTC; clone size: once; J gene: TRBJ2-1; V gene: TRBV19; D gene: TRBD2
CDR3 protein: CASSPGGTGANVLTF; CDR3 DNA: TGTGCCAGCAGTCCAGGGGGCACTGGGGCCAACGTCCTGACTTTC; clone size: .; J gene: TRBJ2-6; V gene: TRBV5-4; D gene: TRBD1
CDR3 protein: CASSGTSGIYEQYF; CDR3 DNA: TGCGCCAGCAGTGGAACCTCGGGCATATACGAGCAGTACTTC; clone size: .; J gene: TRBJ2-7; V gene: TRBV10-1; D gene: .
CDR3 protein: CASSFFGDRANEQFF; CDR3 DNA: TGTGCCAGCAGTTTTTTTGGGGACAGGGCCAATGAGCAGTTCTTC; clone size: .; J gene: TRBJ2-1; V gene: TRBV27; D gene: TRBD1
CDR3 protein: CASSPTGTSGAYEQYF; CDR3 DNA: TGTGCCAGCAGCCCCACTGGGACTAGCGGTGCCTACGAGCAGTACTTC; clone size: .; J gene: TRBJ2-7; V gene: TRBV7-9; D gene: TRBD2
CDR3 protein: CASSLEVRPTVATEAFF; CDR3 DNA: TGTGCCAGCAGTTTAGAGGTGCGCCCTACGGTAGCCACTGAAGCTTTCTTT; clone size: .; J gene: TRBJ1-1; V gene: TRBV27; D gene: .
CDR3 protein: CASSLNRGLGTDTQYF; CDR3 DNA: TGTGCCAGCAGCTTAAATAGGGGCTTGGGCACAGATACGCAGTATTTT; clone size: .; J gene: TRBJ2-3; V gene: TRBV7-3; D gene: .
CDR3 protein: CASSPPFTYEQYF; CDR3 DNA: TGTGCCAGCAGTCCCCCTTTCACCTACGAGCAGTACTTC; clone size: .; J gene: TRBJ2-7; V gene: TRBV28; D gene: .
CDR3 protein: CASSYSGADNEQFF; CDR3 DNA: TGTGCCAGCAGTTACTCTGGGGCGGACAATGAGCAGTTCTTC; clone size: .; J gene: TRBJ2-1; V gene: TRBV6-2/TRBV6-3; D gene: .
CDR3 protein: CSVGWTQAAYEQYF; CDR3 DNA: TGCAGCGTTGGATGGACCCAGGCTGCCTACGAGCAGTACTTC; clone size: .; J gene: TRBJ2-7; V gene: TRBV29-1; D gene: .
CDR3 protein: CASTWDRGFNEQFF; CDR3 DNA: TGTGCCAGCACCTGGGACAGGGGTTTTAATGAGCAGTTCTTC; clone size: .; J gene: TRBJ2-1; V gene: TRBV6-5; D gene: TRBD1
CDR3 protein: CATSDGGRAKETQYF; CDR3 DNA: TGTGCCACCAGTGATGGCGGGAGGGCTAAAGAGACCCAGTACTTC; clone size: .; J gene: TRBJ2-5; V gene: TRBV24-1; D gene: TRBD2